The rows below give T cell receptor beta chains drawn from one sample of a study of Tregs in tolerant kidney transplant recipients. Libraries were prepared by immunoSEQ multiplex PCR; TCRdb keeps only in-frame clonotypes and omits some of them. The sample contains 120,000 or so clones, 92% of which appear only once. Sequencing input: CD4+ T cells from blood. The origin of the receptors is a human donor in good health. Each CDR3 is given with its conserved first and last residue. The D gene is left open where the match is weak. Not all rows give a size; the values are once, few, many and, for expanded clones, a class.

v_gene	j_gene	d_gene	abundance	CDR3nt	CDR3aa
TRBV6-6	TRBJ2-2	NA	NA	TGTGCCAGCAGTTACTCTCAGGCCCCCGGGGAGCTGTTTTTT	CASSYSQAPGELFF
TRBV19	TRBJ2-7	TRBD2	NA	TGTGCCAGTAGTACCTCGACTAGCGGGGGTTACGAGCAGTACTTC	CASSTSTSGGYEQYF
TRBV5-1	TRBJ1-1	NA	few	TGCGCCAGCAGCTTGGTTTTCCAGCTCGACACTGAAGCTTTCTTT	CASSLVFQLDTEAFF
TRBV30	TRBJ2-7	TRBD2	NA	TGTGCCTGGACCCGGACTAGCGGGGTGCTTTACGAGCAGTACTTC	CAWTRTSGVLYEQYF
TRBV5-1	TRBJ2-5	NA	NA	TGCGCCAGCAGCCGGGGGTCCCAAGAGACCCAGTACTTC	CASSRGSQETQYF
TRBV5-1	TRBJ1-2	NA	NA	TGCGCCAGCAGCTCCGGGACTCCGGAGGCCTATGGCTACACCTTC	CASSSGTPEAYGYTF
TRBV27	TRBJ1-2	TRBD1	NA	TGTGCCAGCAGCGGCAGGGGGAGAGGCGGCTACACCTTC	CASSGRGRGGYTF
TRBV30	TRBJ2-2	TRBD1	NA	TGTGCCTGGAGTAACAGGGGTACCGGGGAGCTGTTTTTT	CAWSNRGTGELFF
TRBV9	TRBJ1-2	NA	NA	TGTGCCAGCAGCGTAGCCGAGGGGGGGATCTATGGCTACACTTTC	CASSVAEGGIYGYTF
TRBV15	TRBJ1-4	NA	NA	TGTGCCACCAGCAGCCGACTCGAGAGACTACCGGGACGTCGGGGGGAAAAACTGTTTTTT	CATSSRLERLPGRRGEKLFF
TRBV7-3	TRBJ2-7	TRBD1	NA	TGTGCCAGCAGCCAGGGACAGGGAAGCGAGCAGTACTTC	CASSQGQGSEQYF
TRBV19	TRBJ2-7	NA	once	TGTGCCAGTAGTAACCCGGGACTTACCTACGAGCAGTACTTC	CASSNPGLTYEQYF
TRBV5-5	TRBJ2-7	NA	NA	TGTGCCAGCAGCGGCCGGTACGAGCAGTACTTC	CASSGRYEQYF
TRBV19	TRBJ1-5	TRBD1	once	TGTGCCAGTAGTATAGGGACAGGGTATCAGCCCCAGCATTTT	CASSIGTGYQPQHF
TRBV28	TRBJ1-3	TRBD1	NA	TGTGCCAGCAGTTTGGGACAGTCTGGAAACACCATATATTTT	CASSLGQSGNTIYF
TRBV6-5	TRBJ2-3	NA	NA	TGTGCCAGCAGTTACTCGATAGCAACTAGCACAGATACGCAGTATTTT	CASSYSIATSTDTQYF
TRBV11-2	TRBJ2-3	NA	NA	TGTGCCAGCAGCTCTCTGACGGCGGACACAGATACGCAGTATTTT	CASSSLTADTDTQYF
TRBV2	TRBJ2-2	NA	NA	TGTGCCAGCCGTGGGTCCGGGGCGCCCGGGGAGCTGTTTTTT	CASRGSGAPGELFF
TRBV2	TRBJ1-6	NA	NA	TGTGCCAGCGGGGGACCGTTGAATTCACCCCTCCACTTT	CASGGPLNSPLHF
TRBV7-2	TRBJ2-1	NA	NA	TGTGCCAGCAGCTTTAGAGGCATCTCCTACAATGAGCAGTTCTTC	CASSFRGISYNEQFF
TRBV4-1	TRBJ2-7	TRBD2	NA	TGCGCCAGCAGCCAAGGCCCTTTTGTTAGCGGGGTAACCTACGAGCAGTACTTC	CASSQGPFVSGVTYEQYF
TRBV19	TRBJ1-4	TRBD1	NA	TGTGCCAGTAGTACCCCGATCAGGGGGAAGGGGAAACTGTTTTTT	CASSTPIRGKGKLFF
TRBV18	TRBJ1-2	TRBD1	NA	TGTGCCAGCTCACCATCCGGGACAGGGAGTGGCTACACCTTC	CASSPSGTGSGYTF
TRBV11-2	TRBJ2-1	TRBD1	NA	TGTGCCAGCAGCACACACAGGGGGCCTCGCAGTGAGCAGTTCTTC	CASSTHRGPRSEQFF
TRBV11-2	TRBJ1-1	NA	NA	TGTGCCAGCAGCTTAGCAGGTACCACTGAAGCTTTCTTT	CASSLAGTTEAFF
TRBV2	TRBJ1-5	TRBD1	once	TGTGCCAGCAGGGACAGGGCCCCCAATCAGCCCCAGCATTTT	CASRDRAPNQPQHF
TRBV7-2	TRBJ2-7	NA	once	TGTGCCAGCCGTTTGAGCCCCGTCCCCGCCTACGAGCAGTACTTC	CASRLSPVPAYEQYF
TRBV10-1	TRBJ1-1	TRBD1	once	TGCGCCAGCAGTGGACAGGGGATGAACACTGAAGCTTTCTTT	CASSGQGMNTEAFF
TRBV15	TRBJ2-6	NA	NA	TGTGCCACCAGCAGAGTGGCCCTGGGAGGGGCCAACGTCCTGACTTTC	CATSRVALGGANVLTF
TRBV27	TRBJ2-3	NA	NA	TGTGCCAGCAGCCCCCAGGGGTCGGTCAGCGGGGATACGCAGTATTTT	CASSPQGSVSGDTQYF
TRBV7-3	TRBJ1-1	NA	many	TGTGCCAGTGCCCCGCCGCGAGGTGCAGCTTTCTTT	CASAPPRGAAFF
TRBV5-1	TRBJ2-1	NA	NA	TGCGCCAGCAGCCCCAGGGGAGTTTGGAACAATGAGCAGTTCTTC	CASSPRGVWNNEQFF
TRBV6-1	TRBJ1-3	NA	NA	TGTGCCAGCAGTGGTCCGGGAACTCTTTCCGGAAACACCATATATTTT	CASSGPGTLSGNTIYF
TRBV7-8	TRBJ1-5	NA	NA	TGTGCCAGCAGCTTTGGGGGGAGGGGAAGCAATCAGCCCCAGCATTTT	CASSFGGRGSNQPQHF
TRBV5-6	TRBJ2-7	TRBD2	once	TGTGCCAGCAGCTTGCCCCAGCGGGGCTACTACGAGCAGTACTTC	CASSLPQRGYYEQYF
TRBV18	TRBJ1-4	TRBD1	NA	TGTGCCAGCTCACCACCGGGACAGAGGAATGAAAAACTGTTTTTT	CASSPPGQRNEKLFF
TRBV5-1	TRBJ2-7	NA	NA	TGCGCCAGCAGCTCTGGGGACCCCTCCTACGAGCAGTACTTC	CASSSGDPSYEQYF
TRBV2	TRBJ1-5	NA	NA	TGTGCCAGCGGGAGTAGGTGGGCACGGAGTCCGGATCAGCCCCAGCATTTT	CASGSRWARSPDQPQHF
TRBV10-3	TRBJ2-3	TRBD2	NA	TGTGCCATGTCGTTGGGGGGGACTAGCACAGATACGCAGTATTTT	CAMSLGGTSTDTQYF
TRBV4-1	TRBJ2-1	NA	NA	TGCGCCAGCAGCCCACCGGGCCGGGTCGCACGCGGTGAGCAGTTCTTC	CASSPPGRVARGEQFF
TRBV6-9	TRBJ2-3	TRBD1	NA	TGTGCCAGCAGTTACCGCGGGACAGGGGCCCGCACAGATACGCAGTATTTT	CASSYRGTGARTDTQYF
TRBV19	TRBJ2-3	NA	NA	TGTGCCAGTAAAAGCCAAGGCGGGGGCTCAGATACGCAGTATTTT	CASKSQGGGSDTQYF
TRBV30	TRBJ1-1	NA	NA	TGTGCCTGGAGGCAAACAGGGAGCACTGAAGCTTTCTTT	CAWRQTGSTEAFF
TRBV18	TRBJ2-1	NA	NA	TGTGCCAGCTCACGAGGTCCGACCTTGGCCTTTAATGAGCAGTTCTTC	CASSRGPTLAFNEQFF
TRBV21-1	TRBJ2-7	NA	NA	TGTGCCACCGCCGTAGGACAAACGTCTTACGAGCAGTACTTC	CATAVGQTSYEQYF
TRBV21-1	TRBJ2-7	NA	NA	TGTGCCAGCAGCCCCGTCCCAGCGGGGGTTTTAACCTACGAGCAGTACTTC	CASSPVPAGVLTYEQYF
TRBV12-5	TRBJ2-3	NA	NA	TGTGCTAGTGGTTTGTCCGCGGAAGTGAATTCACCAGATACGCAGTATTTT	CASGLSAEVNSPDTQYF
TRBV27	TRBJ1-1	NA	NA	TGTGCCAGCAGTTTAAGGTCCTCGGGACACCACAGGACTGAAGCTTTCTTT	CASSLRSSGHHRTEAFF
TRBV27	TRBJ2-7	TRBD2	NA	TGTGCCAGCAGTTTATTCCCCTTTAGCGGGAGTAGCTACGAGCAGTACTTC	CASSLFPFSGSSYEQYF
TRBV2	TRBJ2-7	NA	NA	TGTGCCAGCAGTGAACAGGACTCCTACGAGCAGTACTTC	CASSEQDSYEQYF
TRBV5-1	TRBJ2-5	TRBD2	NA	TGCGCCAGCAGCTTGGGAATAGCGGGGGCTCGGGAGACCCAGTACTTC	CASSLGIAGARETQYF
TRBV5-6	TRBJ1-2	TRBD1	NA	TGTGCCAGCAGCTTGATGGACAGGGGGGCCTATGGCTACACCTTC	CASSLMDRGAYGYTF
TRBV7-3	TRBJ2-3	TRBD1	NA	TGTGCCAGCAGCTTAAGATTTGTGGGACAGGGCGACGATACGCAGTATTTT	CASSLRFVGQGDDTQYF
TRBV11-2	TRBJ2-2	NA	NA	TGTGCCAGCAGCTTAGAACCGCGATCGAACACCGGGGAGCTGTTTTTT	CASSLEPRSNTGELFF